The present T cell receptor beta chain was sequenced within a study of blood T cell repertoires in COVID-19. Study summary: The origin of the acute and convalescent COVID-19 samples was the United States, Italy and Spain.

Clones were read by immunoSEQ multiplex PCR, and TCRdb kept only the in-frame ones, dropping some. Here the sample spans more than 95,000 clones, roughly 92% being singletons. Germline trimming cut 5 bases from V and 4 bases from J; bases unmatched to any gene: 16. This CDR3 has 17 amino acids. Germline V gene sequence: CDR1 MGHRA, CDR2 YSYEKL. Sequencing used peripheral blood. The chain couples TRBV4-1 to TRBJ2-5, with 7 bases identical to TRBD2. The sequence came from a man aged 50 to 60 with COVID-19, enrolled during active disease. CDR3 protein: CASSYREGYRRGETQYF. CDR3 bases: TGCGCCAGCAGCTATAGGGAGGGGTACCGGCGGGGAGAGACCCAGTACTTC.